The following is a TCR beta chain sequence with its context. What it binds is not known. Then a second PCR, running roughly 7 to 12 cycles, was carried out with a sample-barcoded 5' primer and a J-beta primer mix. Unique molecular identifiers of 12 random nucleotides labeled each cDNA. TCRdb itself ran the 5' RACE reads through MiXCR, one entry per CDR3 protein. The sample holds 600,000 to 1,000,000 distinct CDR3 sequences, roughly 60% seen once. The data stem from a study of blood T cells in healthy people across ages. The study, taken as a whole, reports: When set beside aged donors, long-lived donors presented more naive CD4+ cells and higher diversity.

Sequenced: blood. This receptor was taken from a man aged 25 to 40 in good health.

CDR3 region: CASSETGTSGYTF. As DNA, the CDR3 is TGTGCCAGCAGTGAAACAGGGACCTCTGGCTACACCTTC. The genes are TRBV6-1 and TRBJ1-2; TRBD1 is a possible D gene (6 bases). Germline V lookup: CDR1 MNHNS, CDR2 SASEGT. The CDR3 length is 13 residues. Trimming took off 2 bases at V and 7 bases at J, with 11 bases between the two ends.